This T cell receptor beta chain was profiled in a study of glioma-infiltrating T cells after dendritic cell vaccination. The PCR used 60 V beta and 13 J beta primers. Sequencing used immunoSEQ multiplex PCR; TCRdb keeps in-frame clones, though not all of them. The sample holds around 89,000 clones; about nine tenths are singletons and the top ten take around 16%. Isocitrate dehydrogenase mutation was absent in all glioblastoma patients. Germline V gives CDR1 MGHDK, CDR2 SYGVNS. The CDR3 is made up of 15 amino acids. V dropped 3 bases and J dropped 7; count of bases not matched to a gene: 9. This chain uses TRBV25-1 with TRBJ2-1, with 7 positions matching TRBD1. This clonotype was obtained from a human donor with glioblastoma. Source: blood, taken before dendritic cell vaccination. CDR3 region: CASSETGSTMNEQFF. The DNA of the CDR3 is TGTGCCAGCAGTGAGACAGGGAGCACGATGAATGAGCAGTTCTTC.